Listed here are 26 T cell receptor beta chains from one sample, sequenced in a study of shared clonotypes between healthy human individuals. Profiled with immunoSEQ multiplex PCR; TCRdb holds only in-frame clones, not every one. The sample carries roughly 650,000 clones, approximately 96% recorded once. Terminally differentiated effector memory CD45RA+ cells were excluded from the naive CD8 cells, which were CD45RO-negative and positively selected for CCR7. Sequencing was carried out using naive CD8+ T cells sorted from blood. The origin of the receptors is a woman aged 30 to 39 in good health.

In the case of this clone: One end of the junction fails to match germline, which may point to a read error. The rearrangement joins TRBV28 to TRBJ2-3; D gene unclear. The CDR3 is made up of 15 amino acids. Germline lookup yields CDR1 MDHEN and CDR2 SYDVKM. The CDR3 spells CASRFRLTVGDTQYF. CDR3 in DNA: TGTGCCAGCCGTTTCAGGTTGACGGTTGGAGATACGCAGTATTTT.

The chain recombines TRBV4-1 with TRBJ1-5; D unresolved. CDR1 and CDR2 (germline): MGHRA, YSYEKL. V was trimmed by 0 bases and J by 4 bases, leaving 10 bases between them. There are 15 residues in the CDR3. The DNA of the CDR3 is TGCGCCAGCAGCCAAGAATCAGGACTAAATCAGCCCCAGCATTTT. It encodes CASSQESGLNQPQHF.

The chain links TRBV28 to TRBJ2-3, with 11 positions matching TRBD2. Trimming removed 1 base from V and 4 bases from J; junction bases left unmatched: 7. This CDR3 is 17 amino acids long. Germline V gene sequence: CDR1 MDHEN, CDR2 SYDVKM. This chain's CDR3 is CASSLYSVLAGADTQYF. In DNA form, the CDR3 reads TGTGCCAGCAGTTTATACTCAGTACTAGCGGGAGCAGATACGCAGTATTTT. Using reference TRBV28 and TRBJ2-3 for the parts outside the CDR3, the full variable domain is DVKVTQSSRYLVKRTGEKVFLECVQDMDHENMFWYRQDPGLGLRLIYFSYDVKMKEKGDIPEGYSVSREKKERFSLILESASTNQTSMYLCASSLYSVLAGADTQYFGPGTRLTVL.

The chain is built from TRBV7-2 and TRBJ2-2, with TRBD2 identical over 13 bases. Losses at the gene ends were 5 bases for V and 8 bases for J; bases not matched to a gene: 8. The CDR3 length is 16 residues. The germline CDR1 and CDR2 sequences are SGHTA and FQGNSA. CDR3 sequence: CASSQRTSGRPGELFF. In DNA, the CDR3 is TGTGCCAGCAGCCAGAGGACTAGCGGGAGACCGGGGGAGCTGTTTTTT.

The chain joins TRBV28 to TRBJ2-1; TRBD2 matches 9 bases. After removal of 5 bases from V and 0 bases from J, the junction contained 11 bases not matched to a gene. Germline-derived CDR1 and CDR2 are MDHEN and SYDVKM. The CDR3 is made up of 18 amino acids. The CDR3 region has the DNA TGTGCCAGCAGTCCGGGGACCGGGACTAGCAACTCCTACAATGAGCAGTTCTTC. It is translated as CASSPGTGTSNSYNEQFF.

The rearrangement links TRBV6-5 to TRBJ2-3; the match to TRBD2 covers 11 bases. The CDR3 has 15 amino acids. Losses at the gene ends were 6 bases for V and 6 bases for J; bases not matched to a gene: 8. From germline, CDR1 is MNHEY and CDR2 SVGAGI. DNA of the CDR3: TGTGCCAGCAGCATAGGACTAGCGGGTGGGGATACGCAGTATTTT. Translating gives CASSIGLAGGDTQYF.

The chain couples TRBV5-4 to TRBJ2-5; D is unclear. The CDR3 runs to 11 residues. Germline V CDR1 and CDR2: SGHNT, YYREEE (reference sequence). The V end lost 3 bases, the J end lost 11 bases, and 11 bases lay between the germline ends. CDR3 bases: TGTGCCAGCAGCTACGGCGGAGAGCAGTACTTC. Translated: CASSYGGEQYF. The variable domain in full, completed from reference TRBV5-4 and TRBJ2-5, reads ETGVTQSPTHLIKTRGQQVTLRCSSQSGHNTVSWYQQALGQGPQFIFQYYREEENGRGNFPPRFSGLQFPNYSSELNVNALELDDSALYLCASSYGGEQYFGPGTRLLVL.

V is TRBV19 and J is TRBJ1-2; 9 nucleotides agree with TRBD1. The CDR3 has 13 residues. Trimming removed 7 bases from V and 4 bases from J; junction bases left unmatched: 4. The V gene's germline CDR1 is LNHDA and CDR2 SQIVND (reference sequence). The CDR3 DNA reads TGTGCCAGTACGGGACAGGGCGTCTATGGCTACACCTTC. It specifies CASTGQGVYGYTF.

The chain couples TRBV6-5 to TRBJ1-5; 7 bases fit TRBD1. Germline CDR1 is MNHEY and CDR2 is SVGAGI. The ends lost 4 bases at V and 5 bases at J; junction bases unmatched: 11. This CDR3 has 16 amino acids. The CDR3 bases are TGTGCCAGCAGTTTGGTTGCTGACAGGGCTTATCAGCCCCAGCATTTT. It is translated as CASSLVADRAYQPQHF.

This clone was seen only once. The chain carries TRBV5-3 and TRBJ1-2; the D is unclear. TRBV5-3 is flagged as an ORF with uncertain function. The V and J ends lost 10 bases and 2 bases respectively, with 15 bases between them. The CDR3 runs to 13 residues. The CDR3: CAANQAVNYGYTF. Written as DNA, the CDR3 is TGTGCCGCTAATCAGGCGGTAAACTATGGCTACACCTTC.

The V call is TRBV2, the J call TRBJ2-5; 9 bases line up with TRBD2. Judging by the DNA end, TRBJ2-7 fits better; the J call may be wrong. CDR1 SNHLY and CDR2 FYNNEI come from the germline V gene. The CDR3 loop spans 16 amino acids. CDR3 DNA sequence: TGTGCCAGCAGCGTGATTAGCGGGAGAGGGACCTACGAGCAGTACTTC. Translating it yields CASSVISGRGTYEQYF.

V usage is TRBV11-2 and J usage is TRBJ2-5; 9 bases fit TRBD2. The junction had 10 bases not matched to a gene; V was cut back by 3 bases and J by 5 bases. The germline V gene encodes CDR1 SGHAT and CDR2 FQNNGV. CDR3 length equals 16 residues. CDR3 nucleotides: TGTGCCAGCAGCTTCTTAGCGGGAGTTAGTTTGGAGACCCAGTACTTC. It yields the protein CASSFLAGVSLETQYF.

The chain recombines TRBV2 with TRBJ1-1; D gene unclear. CDR3 length: 12 residues. Between the trimmed V and J ends, which lost 3 bases and 11 bases, there was a span of 13 bases. Per the germline V gene, CDR1 is SNHLY and CDR2 is FYNNEI. The CDR3, as DNA: TGTGCCAGCAGTGATGTGGGGTTTTTTGCTTTCTTT. The encoded protein is CASSDVGFFAFF.

This clone occurred once. The chain carries TRBV28 and TRBJ2-7; no reliable D call. Trimming took off 5 bases at V and 2 bases at J, with 16 bases between the two ends. CDR3 length: 15 amino acids. Germline V gene sequence: CDR1 MDHEN, CDR2 SYDVKM. The CDR3 here is CASSPPSIRTYEQYF. CDR3 nucleotide sequence: TGTGCCAGCAGTCCACCCAGCATCAGAACCTACGAGCAGTACTTC. The complete variable domain, with remaining parts taken from reference TRBV28 and TRBJ2-7, reads DVKVTQSSRYLVKRTGEKVFLECVQDMDHENMFWYRQDPGLGLRLIYFSYDVKMKEKGDIPEGYSVSREKKERFSLILESASTNQTSMYLCASSPPSIRTYEQYFGPGTRLTVT.

V gene TRBV13 combines with J gene TRBJ2-7; D is ambiguous. Germline CDR1 and CDR2: PRHDT and FYEKMQ (reference sequence). There are 13 residues in the CDR3. The V end lost 2 bases, the J end lost 2 bases, and 7 bases lay between the germline ends. The CDR3 bases are TGTGCCAGCAGCTTAATCAACGCCTACGAGCAGTACTTC. Translated: CASSLINAYEQYF.

The chain recombines TRBV27 with TRBJ2-7; D is perhaps TRBD1 (5 bases). Trimming stripped 4 bases from V and 5 bases from J, with 12 bases between. This CDR3 is 13 amino acids long. Germline V lookup: CDR1 MNHEY, CDR2 SMNVEV (reference sequence). The CDR3 region is CASSSINRHEQYF. The CDR3, as DNA: TGTGCCAGCAGTTCTATAAACAGGCACGAGCAGTACTTC.

V and J are TRBV7-8 and TRBJ1-5; D possibly corresponds to TRBD1 (5 bases). Germline values: CDR1 SGHVS, CDR2 FQNEAQ. The germline V and J ends were trimmed by 1 base and 4 bases, with 8 bases remaining between them. CDR3 length: 14 amino acids. CDR3 amino acids: CASSLVRENQPQHF. The CDR3 bases are TGTGCCAGCAGCTTAGTCAGGGAAAATCAGCCCCAGCATTTT. Full variable domain (missing parts from reference TRBV7-8 and TRBJ1-5): GAGVSQSPRYKVAKRGQDVALRCDPISGHVSLFWYQQALGQGPEFLTYFQNEAQLDKSGLPSDRFFAERPEGSVSTLKIQRTQQEDSAVYLCASSLVRENQPQHFGDGTRLSIL.

The chain joins TRBV11-3 to TRBJ1-2; tentative D call: TRBD1 (6 bases). This CDR3 is 17 amino acids long. Germline V gene data show CDR1 as SGHNT and CDR2 as YENEEA. Trimming cost V 5 bases and J 7 bases, with 26 bases left between them. This CDR3 is CASSRTGTTTSWGGYTF. DNA of the CDR3: TGTGCCAGCAGCCGTACCGGGACAACAACCTCTTGGGGTGGCTACACCTTC.

The rearrangement joins TRBV19 to TRBJ2-7; TRBD1 agrees at 8 bases. Germline V gene lookup returns CDR1 LNHDA and CDR2 SQIVND (reference sequence). The CDR3 consists of 15 residues. The J segment lost 1 base and the V segment lost 1 base, leaving 3 bases of the junction unmatched. The CDR3 nucleotides are TGTGCCAGTAGTATAGCCGGACAGGGATCCTACGAGCAGTACTTC. It encodes CASSIAGQGSYEQYF.

The rearrangement joins TRBV2 to TRBJ2-1; 10 bases map to TRBD2. The CDR3 is made up of 16 amino acids. The J segment lost 5 bases and the V segment lost 5 bases, leaving 9 bases of the junction unmatched. From germline, CDR1 is SNHLY and CDR2 FYNNEI. CDR3 region: CASSRLAGRSNNEQFF. The DNA for the CDR3 is TGTGCCAGCAGTCGACTAGCGGGCCGGAGCAACAATGAGCAGTTCTTC. Full variable domain (outside the CDR3, taken from reference TRBV2 and TRBJ2-1): EPEVTQTPSHQVTQMGQEVILRCVPISNHLYFYWYRQILGQKVEFLVSFYNNEISEKSEIFDDQFSVERPDGSNFTLKIRSTKLEDSAMYFCASSRLAGRSNNEQFFGPGTRLTVL.

CDR3 in DNA: TGTGCCAGCATAGGCAGGGGCCACGAGCAGTACTTC. Its translation is CASIGRGHEQYF. This chain uses TRBV6-1 with TRBJ2-7; D perhaps matches TRBD1 (6 bases). V dropped 7 bases and J dropped 5 bases, with 12 bases sitting between them. This CDR3 region has 12 residues. The V gene's germline CDR1 is MNHNS and CDR2 SASEGT.

V and J are TRBV19 and TRBJ1-2; 7 bases are shared with TRBD1. Per the germline V gene, CDR1 is LNHDA and CDR2 is SQIVND (reference sequence). The ends lost 5 bases at V and 7 bases at J; junction bases unmatched: 7. The CDR3 runs to 13 residues. CDR3 sequence reads: CASSQETGAGYTF. The CDR3 nucleotides are TGTGCCAGTAGTCAGGAAACAGGGGCTGGCTACACCTTC.

V gene TRBV5-1 combines with J gene TRBJ2-7; no clear D. The germline CDR1 and CDR2 sequences are SGHRS and YFSETQ. V shed 0 bases and J shed 0 bases, with 7 bases lying between them. The length of the CDR3 is 14 residues. Here the CDR3 reads CASSLVSTSYEQYF. The DNA for the CDR3 is TGCGCCAGCAGCTTGGTCTCGACCTCCTACGAGCAGTACTTC.

Of note for this clone: Germline and junction disagree at one end, which may indicate a read error. Other DNA sequences from this sample encode an identical CDR3 as well. V and J are TRBV28 and TRBJ2-7; 11 bases are a match to TRBD2. The CDR3 loop spans 14 amino acids. CDR1 is MDHEN and CDR2 is SYDVKM in the germline V gene. CDR3 sequence reads: CASSLLAGGYEQYF. As DNA, the CDR3 is TGTGCCAGCAGTTTACTAGCGGGAGGTTACGAGCAGTATTTC.

The chain combines TRBV30 with TRBJ2-5; a weak D match, TRBD2 (6 bases). The J call is doubtful: the DNA matches TRBJ2-7 better. The germline V gene has CDR1 GTSNPN and CDR2 SVGIG (reference sequence). The CDR3 totals 15 residues. CDR3 loop: CAWSVSQGLYYEQYF. CDR3 nucleotides: TGTGCCTGGAGTGTGTCTCAGGGACTGTACTACGAGCAGTACTTC.

This chain joins TRBV7-9 and TRBJ2-7, with a tentative D call TRBD2 (6 bases). V shed 5 bases and J shed 1 base, with 18 bases lying between them. The CDR3 is 16 amino acids. The V gene's germline CDR1 is SEHNR and CDR2 FQNEAQ (reference sequence). The CDR3 DNA reads as TGTGCCAGCAGCCTAGACCGGGACTTTCTATCCTACGAGCAGTACTTC. Encoded protein: CASSLDRDFLSYEQYF.